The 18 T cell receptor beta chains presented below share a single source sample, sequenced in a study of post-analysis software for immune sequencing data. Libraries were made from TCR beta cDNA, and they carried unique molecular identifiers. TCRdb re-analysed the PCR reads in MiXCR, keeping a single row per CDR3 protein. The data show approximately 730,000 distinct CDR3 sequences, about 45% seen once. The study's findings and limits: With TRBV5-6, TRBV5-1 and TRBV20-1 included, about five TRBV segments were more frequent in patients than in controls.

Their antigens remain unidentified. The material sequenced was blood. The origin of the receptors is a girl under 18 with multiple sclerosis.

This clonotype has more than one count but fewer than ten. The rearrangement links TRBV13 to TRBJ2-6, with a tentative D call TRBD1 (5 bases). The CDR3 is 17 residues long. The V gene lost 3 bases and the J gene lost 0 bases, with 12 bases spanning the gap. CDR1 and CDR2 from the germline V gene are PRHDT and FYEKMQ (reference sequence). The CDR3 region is CASSFQLTGSGANVLTF. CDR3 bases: TGTGCCAGCAGCTTCCAACTTACAGGCTCTGGGGCCAACGTCCTGACTTTC.

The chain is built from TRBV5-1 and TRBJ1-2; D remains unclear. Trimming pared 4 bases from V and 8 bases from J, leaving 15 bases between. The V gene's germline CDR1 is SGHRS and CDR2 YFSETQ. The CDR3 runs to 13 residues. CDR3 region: CASSPSDTNGYTF. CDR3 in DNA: TGCGCCAGCAGCCCGTCAGACACTAACGGCTACACCTTC.

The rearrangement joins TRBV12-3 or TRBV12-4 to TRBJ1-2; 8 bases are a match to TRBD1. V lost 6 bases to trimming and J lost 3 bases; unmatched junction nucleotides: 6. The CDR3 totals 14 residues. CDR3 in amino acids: CASRRTGRDYGYTF. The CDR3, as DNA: TGTGCCAGCAGGCGGACAGGGAGAGACTATGGCTACACCTTC.

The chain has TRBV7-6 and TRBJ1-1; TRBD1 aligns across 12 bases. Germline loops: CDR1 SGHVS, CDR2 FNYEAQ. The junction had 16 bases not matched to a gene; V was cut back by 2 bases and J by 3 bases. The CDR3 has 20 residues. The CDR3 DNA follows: TGTGCCAGCAGCTTAAGACTACCGGGGGACAGGGGGCGGCCAGACACTGAAGCTTTCTTT. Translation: CASSLRLPGDRGRPDTEAFF.

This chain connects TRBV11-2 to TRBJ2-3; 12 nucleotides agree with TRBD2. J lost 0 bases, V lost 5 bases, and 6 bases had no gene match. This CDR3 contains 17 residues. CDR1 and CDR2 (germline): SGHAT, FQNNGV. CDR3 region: CASSPGLAGTSTDTQYF. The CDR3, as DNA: TGTGCCAGCAGCCCCGGACTAGCGGGGACTAGCACAGATACGCAGTATTTT.

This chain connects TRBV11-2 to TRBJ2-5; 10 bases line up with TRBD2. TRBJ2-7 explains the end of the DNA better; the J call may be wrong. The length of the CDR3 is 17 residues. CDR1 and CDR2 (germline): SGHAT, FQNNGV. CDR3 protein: CASSLVLSGRYMDEQYF. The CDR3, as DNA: TGTGCCAGCAGCTTAGTTCTTAGCGGGAGGTATATGGACGAGCAGTACTTC.

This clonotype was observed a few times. CDR3 nucleotides: TGTGCCAGCAGCGCTACCGGGACAGGGTGCCATGAGCAGTTCTTC. Protein: CASSATGTGCHEQFF. The chain is built from TRBV9 and TRBJ2-1; 9 bases fit TRBD1. Trimming took 3 bases from V and 8 from J; bases not matched to a gene: 9. Germline CDR1 and CDR2: SGDLS and YYNGEE. The CDR3 contains 15 residues. Supplemented by reference TRBV9 and TRBJ2-1, the full variable domain reads DSGVTQTPKHLITATGQRVTLRCSPRSGDLSVYWYQQSLDQGLQFLIQYYNGEERAKGNILERFSAQQFPDLHSELNLSSLELGDSALYFCASSATGTGCHEQFFGPGTRLTVL.

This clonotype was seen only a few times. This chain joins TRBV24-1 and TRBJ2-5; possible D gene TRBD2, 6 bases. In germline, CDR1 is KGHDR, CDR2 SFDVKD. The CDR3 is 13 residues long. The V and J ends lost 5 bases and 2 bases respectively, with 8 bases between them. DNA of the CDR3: TGTGCCACCAGTGGGGCGGGGCAAGAGACCCAGTACTTC. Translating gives CATSGAGQETQYF.

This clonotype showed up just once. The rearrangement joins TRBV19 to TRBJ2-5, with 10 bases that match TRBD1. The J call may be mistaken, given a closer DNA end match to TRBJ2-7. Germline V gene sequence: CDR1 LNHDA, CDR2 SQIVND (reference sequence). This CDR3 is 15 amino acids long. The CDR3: CASSKSGTGAYEQYF. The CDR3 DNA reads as TGTGCCAGTAGTAAGTCGGGGACAGGGGCCTACGAGCAGTACTTC.

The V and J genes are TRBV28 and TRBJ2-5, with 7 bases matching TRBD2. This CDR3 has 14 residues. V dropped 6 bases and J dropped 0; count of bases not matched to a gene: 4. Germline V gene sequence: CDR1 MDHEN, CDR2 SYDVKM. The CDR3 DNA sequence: TGTGCCAGCAGGGACGGGGGGTACCAAGAGACCCAGTACTTC. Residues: CASRDGGYQETQYF.

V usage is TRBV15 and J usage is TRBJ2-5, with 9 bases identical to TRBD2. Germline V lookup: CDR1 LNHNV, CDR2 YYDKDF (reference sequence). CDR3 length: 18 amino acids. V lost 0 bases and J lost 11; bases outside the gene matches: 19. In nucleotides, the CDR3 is TGTGCCACCAGCAGAGAATTTGGTAAGGCGGGAGGGAGCAATGAGCAGTACTTC. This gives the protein CATSREFGKAGGSNEQYF.

CDR3 DNA: TGCAGTGCTAGAGATTTGAGGACGGTGGATGGCTACACCTTC. This encodes CSARDLRTVDGYTF. V gene TRBV20-1 combines with J gene TRBJ1-2, with D unresolved. The length of the CDR3 is 14 residues. V was clipped by 0 bases and J by 6 bases, with 14 bases between them. Germline loops: CDR1 DFQATT, CDR2 SNEGSKA (reference sequence).

The CDR3 DNA reads as TGCGCCAGCAGGACCTTACAAAGTACAGATACGCAGTATTTT. Translated: CASRTLQSTDTQYF. The J gene is TRBJ2-3, the V gene TRBV5-1, with no clear D. Germline values: CDR1 SGHRS, CDR2 YFSETQ. The CDR3 length is 14 residues. Trimming took off 5 bases at V and 3 bases at J, with 13 bases between the two ends.

CDR3 nucleotide sequence: TGCAGCGCACAGGGGGATGGCTACACCTTC. This codes for CSAQGDGYTF. V and J are TRBV29-1 and TRBJ1-2; 8 nucleotides agree with TRBD1. From germline, CDR1 is SQVTM and CDR2 ANQGSEA. V trimming: 7 bases; J trimming: 6 bases; junction bases outside the gene matches: 1. The CDR3 contains 10 residues.

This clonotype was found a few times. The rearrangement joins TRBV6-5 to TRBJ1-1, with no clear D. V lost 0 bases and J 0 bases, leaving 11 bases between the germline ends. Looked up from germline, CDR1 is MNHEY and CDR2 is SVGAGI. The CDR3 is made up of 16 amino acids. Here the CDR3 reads CASSYSAGPMNTEAFF. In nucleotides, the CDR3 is TGTGCCAGCAGTTACTCGGCAGGTCCAATGAACACTGAAGCTTTCTTT.

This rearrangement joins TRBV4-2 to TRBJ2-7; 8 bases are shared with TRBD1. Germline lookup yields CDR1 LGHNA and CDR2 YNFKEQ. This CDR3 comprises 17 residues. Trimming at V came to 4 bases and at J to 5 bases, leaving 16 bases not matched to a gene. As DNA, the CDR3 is TGTGCCAGCAGCCGGGGCTTTCGAGGTCAGACAGGGGACGAGCAGTACTTC. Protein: CASSRGFRGQTGDEQYF.

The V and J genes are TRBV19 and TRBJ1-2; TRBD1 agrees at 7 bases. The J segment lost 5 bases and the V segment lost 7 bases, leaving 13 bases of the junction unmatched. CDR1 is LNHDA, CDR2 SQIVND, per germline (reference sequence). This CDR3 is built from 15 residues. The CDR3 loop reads CASTPGDRTFYGYTF. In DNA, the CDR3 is TGTGCCAGTACTCCGGGGGACAGAACCTTTTATGGCTACACCTTC.

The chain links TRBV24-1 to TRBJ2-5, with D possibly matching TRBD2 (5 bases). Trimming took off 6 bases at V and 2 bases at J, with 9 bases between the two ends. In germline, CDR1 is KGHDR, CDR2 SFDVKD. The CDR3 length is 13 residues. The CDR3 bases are TGTGCCACCAGTCTCGGGGTTCAAGAGACCCAGTACTTC. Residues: CATSLGVQETQYF.